The entry below describes one T cell receptor beta chain. Its antigen is currently not known. One junction end disagrees with the germline gene, perhaps due to a read error. Systemically healthy Caucasian individuals from Russia, around 38 in total and aged about 6 to 90 years, were included as donors. About 10 milliliters of peripheral blood were collected from each donor into EDTA-treated Vacutainer tubes. Ficoll-Paque density-gradient centrifugation was used to isolate PBMCs, with at least 6.5 million per sample. Trizol reagent was used to extract total RNA from the PBMCs, yielding at least 6 micrograms per sample. For every donor, an aliquot of PBMCs went through flow cytometry to measure the percentages of naive CD45RAhigh/CD27high T cells. The receptor library was made with 5' RACE. Sequencing was performed on an Illumina HiSeq 2500. A second PCR of 7 to 11 cycles was performed with a sample-barcoded 5' primer and a J-beta primer mix. A unique molecular identifier was introduced onto each TCR beta cDNA molecule by a template-switch 5' adaptor carrying 12 random nucleotides. At least 3 million CDR3-containing paired-end reads were obtained from each sample. First-strand cDNA synthesis was performed from all RNA using the Mint cDNA synthesis kit, with priming by a TRBC-specific oligonucleotide. All cDNA was treated with uracil-DNA glycosylase and then went through a first 18-cycle PCR with the universal primers M1SS and BC2_uni_R. The study's own analysis went as follows. Normalization of each sample was performed by random selection of 1 million high-quality reads, each carrying a distinct molecular identifier. Reads with shared molecular identifiers were discarded instead of being binned into consensus sequences. CDR3 identification, clonotype clustering and error correction used MiTCR with a Q25 quality threshold and the strictest error-elimination algorithm. A nonparametric unseen species model with Euler transformation was used to estimate lower-bound total TCR beta diversity. The public reads were run again by TCRdb, first through fastp at Q25 and then through MiXCR, and only productive beta chains were kept. Here each entry gathers all rows of one CDR3 protein and keeps the most common genes and DNA. TCRdb, rather than the study authors, made the V and J calls. Present in this sample are 650,000 to 800,000 distinct CDR3 sequences, around 50% of which were seen just once. The top ten clonotypes cover roughly 12% of the sample.

This record belongs to a study of blood T cells in healthy people across ages (dated by TCRdb to 2013 to 2016). In terms of the full investigation: In model experiments, template switching captured about one uniquely barcoded TCR beta cDNA molecule for every two T cells. Using deep sequencing normalized with unique cDNA molecular identifiers, the study measured how TCR beta repertoire diversity changes with age. Four age groups were formed from the donors: young (average 16 years), middle-aged (less than 40), aged (roughly 56) and long-lived (less than 85). To avoid experimental bias, donors of different ages were randomly spread across the sequencing lanes. The study analyzed two additional independent replicas of 1 million unique cDNA reads from the same blood draw for two donors, one aged 18 to 29 and one aged 80 or older.

The CDR3 contains 12 residues, cysteine and phenylalanine counted. The read is trimmed to its CDR3 DNA, 36 bases read in frame from base 1. CDR1 and CDR2, per the germline V gene, are SGHTA and FQGNSA. Findings and caveats that apply to the study as a whole: As age increased, observed TCR beta diversity per million T cells dropped in a roughly linear way, and a significant reduction was already evident by age about 40. Because profiling used bulk unsorted PBMCs, naive and antigen-experienced compartments could not be compared conclusively. Compared with the aged group, the long-lived group had more naive CD4+ T cells, fewer expanded clones and increased TCR diversity, a pattern suggesting age selection. There was a strong correlation between observed TCR beta diversity and the percentage of naive T cells measured by flow cytometry. Because the CMV infection status of the donors was unknown, age-related changes in expanded clonotypes may potentially have been confounded. Estimates of total diversity based on one million sequenced T cells were regarded as lower bounds and as underestimates.

The sequencing sample was made of blood. The V gene is TRBV7-2 and the J gene is TRBJ2-1; the D gene cannot be named for sure. The source is a woman older than 75 in good health. CDR3 loop: CANSLDGRGQFF. The DNA is as follows: TGTGCCAACAGCTTAGACGGGCGTGGGCAGTTCTTC.